These 8 T cell receptor beta chains were all obtained from the same sample, sequenced in a study of cytomegalovirus exposure and HLA in healthy donors. PCR involved 60 Vbeta and 13 Jbeta primers. Here immunoSEQ multiplex PCR was the method, and the copy in TCRdb shows in-frame clones only, minus some. This sample has more than 150,000 clones; 60% to 80% occur once, and the top ten carry over 1.1%. Source material: PBMCs. The receptors originated from a male donor in good health and CMV-seronegative.

Points on this clone: A junction boundary mismatches the germline segment, possibly from a read error. The V and J genes are TRBV6-5 and TRBJ1-2, with D unresolved. The CDR3 spans 15 residues. Looked up from germline, CDR1 is MNHEY and CDR2 is SVGAGI. CDR3 sequence: CVSSYSGQLSGGYTF. Here the CDR3 DNA reads TGTGTCAGCAGTTACTCGGGTCAACTTTCGGGGGGCTACACCTTC.

This clone has a handful of counts. The V gene is TRBV5-1, the J gene TRBJ2-2; 8 bases fit TRBD2. The V gene's germline CDR1 is SGHRS and CDR2 YFSETQ. Unmatched junction bases numbered 4, after V lost 5 bases and J lost 7 bases. The CDR3 runs 13 residues. This CDR3 reads CASRGREDGELFF. The CDR3 DNA follows: TGCGCCAGCAGAGGGCGGGAGGACGGGGAGCTGTTTTTT.

J is TRBJ2-7 and V is TRBV2, with unresolved D. This CDR3 is built from 15 residues. Germline CDR1 reads SNHLY; CDR2 reads FYNNEI. V was cut by 6 bases and J by 2 bases, with 17 bases left in between. CDR3 residues: CASSAKDQPPYEQYF. The CDR3 DNA sequence: TGTGCCAGCAGCGCTAAAGATCAACCCCCCTACGAGCAGTACTTC.

The chain uses TRBV6-5 and TRBJ2-7; TRBD1 aligns across 7 bases. Trimming took 5 bases from V and 2 from J; bases not matched to a gene: 6. Germline CDR1 reads MNHEY; CDR2 reads SVGAGI. This CDR3 is 14 amino acids long. CDR3: CASSVGDSPYEQYF. The CDR3 bases are TGTGCCAGCAGTGTTGGGGACAGTCCCTACGAGCAGTACTTC.

The V call is TRBV4-2, the J call TRBJ1-2, with 7 positions matching TRBD1. The CDR3 spans 16 residues. J lost 0 bases, V lost 2 bases, and 6 bases had no gene match. Looked up from germline, CDR1 is LGHNA and CDR2 is YNFKEQ. In DNA, the CDR3 is TGTGCCAGCAGCCAAAAGGGGGCCCCATCTAACTATGGCTACACCTTC. It yields the protein CASSQKGAPSNYGYTF.

The chain uses TRBV15 and TRBJ2-1, with 9 bases aligning to TRBD2. J was trimmed by 0 bases and V by 7 bases; bases with no gene match: 7. The CDR3 runs to 16 residues. The germline V gene has CDR1 LNHNV and CDR2 YYDKDF (reference sequence). DNA of the CDR3: TGTGCCACCACCCTAGCGGGAACAAGCTCCTACAATGAGCAGTTCTTC. This sequence encodes CATTLAGTSSYNEQFF.

This chain joins TRBV5-6 and TRBJ2-1, with unresolved D. Trimming left V 0 bases short and J 8 bases short, with 3 bases between. The CDR3 contains 11 residues. Germline values: CDR1 SGHDT, CDR2 YYEEEE. The CDR3 DNA is TGTGCCAGCAGCTTGGGGCATGAGCAGTTCTTC. It codes for CASSLGHEQFF. Based on the CDR3 plus reference TRBV5-6 and TRBJ2-1, the full variable domain is DAGVTQSPTHLIKTRGQQVTLRCSPKSGHDTVSWYQQALGQGPQFIFQYYEEEERQRGNFPDRFSGHQFPNYSSELNVNALLLGDSALYLCASSLGHEQFFGPGTRLTVL.

This chain joins TRBV4-3 and TRBJ1-2; D gene uncertain. Germline CDR1 is LGHNA and CDR2 is YSLEER. Trimming shortened V by 2 bases and J by 4 bases, and 8 bases separated the two germline ends. CDR3 length equals 13 residues. CDR3 bases: TGCGCCAGCAGCCAACAGGTTTCCTATGGCTACACCTTC. This translates into CASSQQVSYGYTF.